One sample yielded the 21 T cell receptor beta chains listed below, sequenced in a study of blood T cell repertoires in COVID-19. Sequenced by immunoSEQ multiplex PCR; TCRdb stores in-frame clones only, minus some. The table includes about 200,000 clones, around 85% detected once. Sequenced input: PBMCs or T cells enriched from blood (not recorded which). Every receptor here comes from a man aged 40-49 years who had recovered from COVID-19.

The DNA of the CDR3 is TGTGCCAGCAGCTTGGGTTCGGGGACCCAGTACTTC. Its translation: CASSLGSGTQYF. The genes are TRBV7-9 and TRBJ2-5; no reliable D call. The V gene's germline CDR1 is SEHNR and CDR2 FQNEAQ (reference sequence). Trimming stripped 3 bases from V and 7 bases from J, with 9 bases between. The CDR3 sequence is 12 residues long.

Regarding this clone: Different DNA sequences within this sample yield the same CDR3. The chain recombines TRBV30 with TRBJ2-7; no clear D gene. In germline, CDR1 is GTSNPN, CDR2 SVGIG (reference sequence). CDR3 length: 11 amino acids. Trimming removed 0 bases from V and 4 bases from J, with 4 bases in between. The CDR3 nucleotides are TGTGCCTGGAGTGTACGGTACGAGCAGTACTTC. Protein product: CAWSVRYEQYF.

The rearrangement joins TRBV3-1 (or the pseudogene TRBV3-2) to TRBJ2-7; 11 positions agree with TRBD1. V gave up 9 bases and J gave up 3 bases; unmatched junction bases: 4. Germline assignment: CDR1 LGHDT and CDR2 YNNKEL (reference sequence). The CDR3 runs to 13 residues. Written as DNA, the CDR3 is TGTGCCAGGGCCGGGACAGGGGGCTACGAGCAGTACTTC. It encodes CARAGTGGYEQYF.

CDR3 loop: CASSQVRGNEQFF. The CDR3 DNA follows: TGTGCCAGCAGCCAAGTTAGGGGGAATGAGCAGTTCTTC. This chain joins TRBV3-1 (or the pseudogene TRBV3-2) and TRBJ2-1, with D perhaps matching TRBD1 (6 bases). Per germline, CDR1 LGHDT and CDR2 YNNKEL (reference sequence). CDR3 length equals 13 residues. V gave up 1 base and J gave up 7 bases, with 8 bases separating them.

This clone was observed a few times. The chain combines TRBV7-8 with TRBJ1-1, with 9 bases lining up with TRBD1. CDR1 and CDR2 (germline): SGHVS, FQNEAQ. The CDR3 consists of 16 residues. After removal of 6 bases from V and 4 bases from J, the junction contained 12 bases not matched to a gene. The CDR3 is CASRATGRDRATEAFF. For the CDR3, the DNA is TGTGCCAGCAGAGCAACCGGCCGGGACAGGGCCACTGAAGCTTTCTTT.

The chain carries TRBV25-1 and TRBJ2-7, with D maybe TRBD2 (6 bases). The germline CDR1 and CDR2 sequences are MGHDK and SYGVNS. The germline V and J ends were trimmed by 3 bases and 4 bases, with 10 bases remaining between them. The CDR3 is 13 residues long. In DNA, the CDR3 is TGTGCCAGCAGTGATCGGGGGACTTACGAGCAGTACTTC. This translates into CASSDRGTYEQYF.

The chain couples TRBV28 to TRBJ2-7, with D maybe TRBD2 (6 bases). This CDR3 comprises 13 residues. CDR1 is MDHEN and CDR2 is SYDVKM in the germline V gene. The V gene lost 8 bases and the J gene lost 0 bases, with 11 bases spanning the gap. CDR3 protein: CASRPGSSYEQYF. For the CDR3, the DNA is TGTGCCAGCCGACCCGGGAGCTCCTACGAGCAGTACTTC.

This clone appeared a few times. V and J are TRBV7-6 and TRBJ2-2; 8 bases line up with TRBD1. After removal of 5 bases from V and 7 bases from J, the junction contained 3 bases not matched to a gene. The germline V gene has CDR1 SGHVS and CDR2 FNYEAQ. The CDR3 consists of 13 residues. The CDR3 loop reads CASSRTGSGELFF. The CDR3 bases are TGTGCCAGCAGCCGGACAGGGAGCGGGGAGCTGTTTTTT.

The chain couples TRBV4-1 to TRBJ2-3, with D perhaps TRBD2 (5 bases). The germline gives CDR1 MGHRA, CDR2 YSYEKL. The CDR3 contains 14 residues. The V gene lost 6 bases and the J gene lost 2 bases, with 12 bases spanning the gap. Written as DNA, the CDR3 is TGCGCCAGCAGGCCAGCGGTCACCACAGATACGCAGTATTTT. Translated: CASRPAVTTDTQYF.

The chain recombines TRBV6-2 or TRBV6-3 with TRBJ2-7; 7 bases agree with TRBD2. The CDR3 contains 15 residues. V shed 0 bases, J shed 3 bases, and the junction held 5 bases outside the gene matches. The germline V gene has CDR1 MNHEY and CDR2 SVGEGT. The CDR3 region has the DNA TGTGCCAGCAGTTACTCGAAACCGGGAGGCTACGAGCAGTACTTC. Translation gives CASSYSKPGGYEQYF.

The rearrangement uses TRBV7-2 and TRBJ2-1; TRBD2 matches 7 bases. V lost 2 bases and J lost 1; bases outside the gene matches: 2. The CDR3 length is 15 residues. Germline V gene sequence: CDR1 SGHTA, CDR2 FQGNSA. The CDR3 coding sequence is TGTGCCAGCAGCTTATTCGGGGGGTCCTACAATGAGCAGTTCTTC. Its protein is CASSLFGGSYNEQFF. Full variable domain (outside the CDR3, taken from reference TRBV7-2 and TRBJ2-1): GAGVSQSPSNKVTEKGKDVELRCDPISGHTALYWYRQSLGQGLEFLIYFQGNSAPDKSGLPSDRFSAERTGGSVSTLTIQRTQQEDSAVYLCASSLFGGSYNEQFFGPGTRLTVL.

The V gene is TRBV2, the J gene TRBJ1-4; D ambiguous. The CDR3 contains 13 residues. The germline CDR1 and CDR2 sequences are SNHLY and FYNNEI. Trimming took off 7 bases at V and 7 bases at J, with 13 bases between the two ends. The CDR3 DNA reads TGTGCCAGCAAAGTGTACCGGGGTGAAAAACTGTTTTTT. As protein: CASKVYRGEKLFF.

In DNA form, the CDR3 reads TGCGCCAGCAGCCTACCAACCTCCGGCTACAATGAGCAGTTCTTC. Its protein product is CASSLPTSGYNEQFF. J is TRBJ2-1 and V is TRBV5-1; D not resolved. The CDR3 has 15 residues. V was shortened by 4 bases and J by 3 bases, with 14 bases between the two germline ends. Germline values: CDR1 SGHRS, CDR2 YFSETQ.

V usage is TRBV7-9 and J usage is TRBJ1-2; 8 positions agree with TRBD1. The junction had 6 bases not matched to a gene; V was cut back by 4 bases and J by 8 bases. The CDR3 is 13 amino acids. Germline CDR1 and CDR2: SEHNR and FQNEAQ (reference sequence). The CDR3 reads CASSSGQGRGYTF. The CDR3 nucleotides are TGTGCCAGCAGCTCTGGACAGGGACGCGGCTACACCTTC.

This clone was recorded many times. This rearrangement joins TRBV23-1 to TRBJ2-1, with 9 bases fitting TRBD1. TRBV23-1 is an ORF, and what it does is uncertain. Trimming took 2 bases from V and 0 from J; bases not matched to a gene: 2. The CDR3 has 16 residues. The CDR3 DNA reads TGCGCCAGCAGTCAAAAGACAGGGGGCTCCTACAATGAGCAGTTCTTC. It is translated as CASSQKTGGSYNEQFF.

This clone was observed once. Other DNA variants within this sample encode the same CDR3. The rearrangement uses TRBV19 and TRBJ1-5; D gene ambiguous. The germline CDR1 and CDR2 sequences are LNHDA and SQIVND (reference sequence). The CDR3 loop spans 14 amino acids. V lost 3 bases and J 6 bases, leaving 12 bases between the germline ends. The CDR3 reads CASSIGRVGQPQHF. The CDR3 DNA follows: TGTGCCAGTAGTATTGGTCGGGTGGGTCAGCCCCAGCATTTT.

The genes are TRBV28 and TRBJ2-7, with 11 bases lining up with TRBD1. This CDR3 has 14 residues. Looked up from germline, CDR1 is MDHEN and CDR2 is SYDVKM. Unmatched junction bases numbered 7, after V lost 4 bases and J lost 8 bases. The CDR3 region has the DNA TGTGCCAGCAGTTCCCTAGGACAGGGGGCTAAGCAGTACTTC. This encodes CASSSLGQGAKQYF.

This clone has more than one count but fewer than ten. This sequence joins TRBV9 and TRBJ2-7; D is uncertain. Per the germline V gene, CDR1 is SGDLS and CDR2 is YYNGEE. With 0 bases removed from V and 3 bases from J, the gap between germline ends came to 10 bases. The CDR3 spans 14 residues. In DNA, the CDR3 is TGTGCCAGCAGCGTAGGACACGGCCTCTACGAGCAGTACTTC. Protein: CASSVGHGLYEQYF.

This chain joins TRBV5-1 and TRBJ2-7; a weak D match, TRBD1 (6 bases). The CDR3 length is 14 residues. With 4 bases removed from V and 5 bases from J, the gap between germline ends came to 16 bases. Germline V gene sequence: CDR1 SGHRS, CDR2 YFSETQ. The CDR3 coding sequence is TGCGCCAGCAGCACCACAGGGACGGTGGACGAGCAGTACTTC. This codes for CASSTTGTVDEQYF.

V gene TRBV27 combines with J gene TRBJ2-7; D not certain. CDR3 length: 14 residues. Trimming took 0 bases from V and 1 from J, leaving 7 bases between them. Germline V CDR1 and CDR2: MNHEY, SMNVEV (reference sequence). The CDR3 protein is CASSLSPGSYEQYF. The CDR3 region has the DNA TGTGCCAGCAGTTTATCCCCCGGTTCCTACGAGCAGTACTTC.

The genes are TRBV18 and TRBJ1-2; 11 positions agree with TRBD1. The CDR3 consists of 15 residues. Germline lookup yields CDR1 KGHSH and CDR2 LQKENI. The ends lost 6 bases at V and 6 bases at J; junction bases unmatched: 9. CDR3: CASSQDRGRDNGYTF. The CDR3 DNA follows: TGTGCCAGCTCCCAGGACAGGGGGCGCGATAATGGCTACACCTTC.